The clone carrying this T cell receptor (beta chain) was found many times. Antigen: not known. Scientists made TCR beta libraries using quantitative 5'-RACE with molecular barcodes. TCRdb itself ran the 5' RACE reads through MiXCR, one entry per CDR3 protein. In the table there are roughly 39,000 distinct CDR3 sequences, roughly 2.5% of which are singletons. The sample originates from a study of CD8 T cells in ankylosing spondylitis. Whole-study findings and limits: The clones that were linked to disease were reported to be significantly enriched in matched synovial fluid samples from ankylosing spondylitis patients. A motif in TCR beta, a set of roughly eight highly homologous variants, appeared characteristic of ankylosing spondylitis blood.

Germline assignment: CDR1 SGDLS and CDR2 YYNGEE. The V and J ends lost 3 bases and 1 base, in that order; junction bases with no gene match: 6. This CDR3 comprises 15 residues. The origin of this receptor is a male donor with ankylosing spondylitis or in good health (not recorded which). This chain links TRBV9 with TRBJ1-1; TRBD1 agrees at 7 bases. Source material: blood, either unsorted or a sorted T cell fraction (not recorded which). CDR3 nucleotides: TGTGCCAGCAGCGGGTTGGGACAGCCGAACACTGAAGCTTTCTTT. Its translation: CASSGLGQPNTEAFF.